This record covers a single T cell receptor beta chain. Antigen unknown. This sample was included in a study of T cell responses to AZD1222 COVID-19 vaccine. Clones were read by immunoSEQ multiplex PCR, and TCRdb kept only the in-frame ones, dropping some. The profile shows some 110,000 clones, around 85% of them singletons. Study outcomes and limitations: Most donors were white British and more were female, and clonal diversity was possibly underestimated. The CD4 TCRs associated with vaccination extended across spike and predominated at 160-218 and 743-854. Repertoires were collected only later (after the peak T cell response had occurred). The study found Spike-specific TCR breadth and depth rose after two AZD1222 doses.

The CDR3 covers 14 residues. Germline-derived CDR1 and CDR2 are SGHTA and FQGNSA. V shed 4 bases and J 4 bases; nucleotides not matched to a gene: 1. The specimen was peripheral blood, collected on day 0 of MenACWY control vaccination. The TCR sequence derives from an adult in good health. The genes are TRBV7-2 and TRBJ2-5; 12 bases fit TRBD1. CDR3 sequence: CASSSGQGAETQYF. CDR3 sequence (DNA): TGTGCCAGCAGCTCGGGACAGGGGGCAGAGACCCAGTACTTC.